Listed below are T cell receptor beta chains from one sample, sequenced in a study of blood T cell repertoires in COVID-19. The method was immunoSEQ multiplex PCR; TCRdb's version includes in-frame clones alone and lacks a portion of them. This sample carries some 160,000 clones, 70% to 90% of them seen once, and the ten largest clones take about 2.1%. The sequenced material came from peripheral blood. These receptors were taken from a man aged 50 or older who had recovered from COVID-19. Each CDR3 is given with its conserved first and last residue. A D gene is named only where the DNA matches it firmly. Clone size is shown for a subset of rows, as once, few, many or a class of expanded clone.

TRBD2	TRBV5-1	15	once	TRBJ2-3	TGCGCCAGCAGCTGGGCGGGGGTTAGCACAGATACGCAGTATTTT	CASSWAGVSTDTQYF
.	TRBV19	14	.	TRBJ1-6	TGTGCCAGTACGGGGAGCTCCTATAATTCACCCCTCCACTTT	CASTGSSYNSPLHF
.	TRBV24-1	14	.	TRBJ2-7	TGTGCCACCAGTGCTAACGTTCCTTCCTACGAGCAGTACTTC	CATSANVPSYEQYF
TRBD2	TRBV18	18	.	TRBJ2-4	TGTGCCAGCTCACCACCAGGACTAGCGGGAGGTGTCGGAAACACTCAGTACTTC	CASSPPGLAGGVGNTQYF
TRBD1	TRBV6-6	16	.	TRBJ1-5	TGTGCCAGCAGTTCCAGGACAGGGGGCGGCGGTCAGCCCCAGCATTTT	CASSSRTGGGGQPQHF
.	TRBV9	13	few	TRBJ2-1	TGTGCCAGCAGCGTAGAGGAGGCGGGTGAGCAGTTCTTC	CASSVEEAGEQFF
TRBD2	TRBV18	17	.	TRBJ2-1	TGTGCCAGCTCACCCCCGGGACTAGCGGGAGGGTTTCGTGAGCAGTTCTTC	CASSPPGLAGGFREQFF
.	TRBV18	15	once	TRBJ2-3	TGTGCCAGCTCACCACCGACAGGACACACAGATACGCAGTATTTT	CASSPPTGHTDTQYF
TRBD2	TRBV7-2	16	.	TRBJ2-7	TGTGCCAGCAGCCCCAGACTAGCGGGAGGGACCTACGAGCAGTACTTC	CASSPRLAGGTYEQYF
.	TRBV7-9	13	.	TRBJ2-2	TGTGCCAGCAGCTTAACTAGTGGAGGGGAGCTGTTTTTT	CASSLTSGGELFF
.	TRBV7-9	14	.	TRBJ1-1	TGTGCCAGCAGCTTAACAGGGTTGGGCACTGAAGCTTTCTTT	CASSLTGLGTEAFF
TRBD1	TRBV2	14	.	TRBJ2-7	TGTGCCAGCAGTCCCCCAGGGGGCGCGTACGAGCAGTACTTC	CASSPPGGAYEQYF
.	TRBV6-5	14	.	TRBJ1-2	TGTGCCAGCAGTTACGGGGCGTCGGGCTATGGCTACACCTTC	CASSYGASGYGYTF
.	TRBV7-8	14	.	TRBJ1-1	TGTGCCAGCAGCGCAGGGCTTAAAGACACTGAAGCTTTCTTT	CASSAGLKDTEAFF
TRBD2	TRBV7-2	15	.	TRBJ2-3	TGTGCCAGCAGCTTAGGGAGCGGGGGGGCCAATACGCAGTATTTT	CASSLGSGGANTQYF
TRBD1	TRBV5-1	14	.	TRBJ1-2	TGCGCCAGCAGCCCCCAGGTACAGGGGTATGGCTACACCTTC	CASSPQVQGYGYTF
TRBD1	TRBV6-6	15	.	TRBJ1-4	TGTGCCAGCAGTTACCCGGGACAGTTTAATGAAAAACTGTTTTTT	CASSYPGQFNEKLFF
.	TRBV28	13	.	TRBJ2-4	TGTGCCAGCACCCAGGGGAATGAAAACATTCAGTACTTC	CASTQGNENIQYF
TRBD1	TRBV6-1	17	once	TRBJ1-2	TGTGCCAGCAGTGCCCTGACGTCGGGACAGGGGATCTATGGCTACACCTTC	CASSALTSGQGIYGYTF
TRBD1	TRBV24-1	16	once	TRBJ2-2	TGTGCCACCAGTGATTCCGGGACAGGGGGCTTAGGGGAGCTGTTTTTT	CATSDSGTGGLGELFF
.	TRBV18	15	.	TRBJ2-2	TGTGCCAGCTCACCCCTACCGCCCCCTACCGGGGAGCTGTTTTTT	CASSPLPPPTGELFF
.	TRBV6-5	15	.	TRBJ1-3	TGTGCCAGCAGACCCCAGGGGAAATCTGGAAACACCATATATTTT	CASRPQGKSGNTIYF
TRBD2	TRBV27	13	.	TRBJ2-7	TGTGCCAGCAGTCGGGACTACCCATACGAGCAGTACTTC	CASSRDYPYEQYF
.	TRBV21-1	11	.	TRBJ1-1	TGTGCCAGCGGACAGGAATATGAAGCTTTCTTT	CASGQEYEAFF
.	TRBV18	13	.	TRBJ2-5	TGTGCCAGCTCACCAAGACGGAATGAGGCCCAGTACTTC	CASSPRRNEAQYF
TRBD2	TRBV7-6	19	.	TRBJ2-2	TGTGCCAGCAGCCGAGGACTAGCGGGAGACCTAGGCAACGCCGGGGAGCTGTTTTTT	CASSRGLAGDLGNAGELFF
.	TRBV7-2	13	.	TRBJ2-7	TGTGCCAGCAGCTTTTCCGGGTCCTACGAGCAGTACTTC	CASSFSGSYEQYF
TRBD1	TRBV28	14	.	TRBJ2-7	TGTGCCAGCAGTTTGGGGACAGTCTCCTACGAGCAGTACTTC	CASSLGTVSYEQYF
.	TRBV29-1	12	few	TRBJ1-2	TGCAGCGTTGTGCACTCCCACTATGGCTACACCTTC	CSVVHSHYGYTF
.	TRBV27	14	.	TRBJ2-1	TGTGCCAGCAGCCCCTTGAGCTCCTACAATGAGCAGTTCTTC	CASSPLSSYNEQFF
TRBD2	TRBV4-3	16	once	TRBJ2-1	TGCGCCAGCAGCCAAGATCCCGCGGGAGGAAACAATGAGCAGTTCTTC	CASSQDPAGGNNEQFF
.	TRBV18	14	.	TRBJ1-5	TGTGCCAGCTCACCGTCGAGGGAGAATCAGCCCCAGCATTTT	CASSPSRENQPQHF
TRBD1	TRBV5-6	16	.	TRBJ2-7	TGTGCCAGCAGCTTACTTGGGACAGGAAGCACCTACGAGCAGTACTTC	CASSLLGTGSTYEQYF
.	TRBV5-1	14	.	TRBJ2-5	TGCGCCAGCAGCTTAGCGCTGACCCCGGAGACCCAGTACTTC	CASSLALTPETQYF
.	TRBV19	12	.	TRBJ2-1	TGTGCCAGTAGTATGATCGGGTACGAGCAGTTCTTC	CASSMIGYEQFF
.	TRBV7-2	14	.	TRBJ1-2	TGTGCCAGCAGGGCAGTTTGGGGGGAATACGGCTACACCTTC	CASRAVWGEYGYTF
.	TRBV7-3	11	.	TRBJ1-1	TGTGCCAGCAACCGCGGCACTGAAGCTTTCTTT	CASNRGTEAFF
.	TRBV19	14	.	TRBJ1-5	TGTGCCAGTAGTATGGACAGTTTCTATCAGCCCCAGCATTTT	CASSMDSFYQPQHF
.	TRBV12-2	15	few	TRBJ2-4	TGTGCAAGTCGCCGAGGGGGACAGGGATCTAACATTCAGTACTTC	CASRRGGQGSNIQYF
.	TRBV30	13	.	TRBJ1-2	TGTGCCTGGAGTTCTGGGCCCAACTATGGCTACACCTTC	CAWSSGPNYGYTF
.	TRBV19	14	.	TRBJ1-1	TGTGCCAGTAATTCGGTAAGGGGGTGGACTGAAGCTTTCTTT	CASNSVRGWTEAFF
.	TRBV28	15	.	TRBJ2-1	TGTGCCAGCAGTTTAGGTCAGGGTGCCCCCAATGAGCAGTTCTTC	CASSLGQGAPNEQFF
.	TRBV28	12	.	TRBJ1-2	TGTGCCAGCAGTTTGGAGTTGGATGGCTACACCTTC	CASSLELDGYTF
TRBD1	TRBV6-4	17	.	TRBJ2-3	TGTGCCGGGAAGACAGGGCTACGATCTTCTACCACAGATACGCAGTATTTT	CAGKTGLRSSTTDTQYF
.	TRBV10-1	15	.	TRBJ2-5	TGCGCCAGCAGTGAGGTCAGGGGTGCGTCGGAGACCCAGTACTTC	CASSEVRGASETQYF